The rows below give T cell receptor beta chains drawn from one sample of a study of shared clonotypes between healthy human individuals. Profiled with immunoSEQ multiplex PCR; TCRdb holds only in-frame clones, not every one. The top ten clones hold 0.13% of a sample with just over 2,000,000 clones, over 85% of them seen once. Source material: naive CD4+ T cells sorted from blood. The origin of the receptors is a man younger than 30 in good health. CDR3s include the opening cysteine and the closing phenylalanine or tryptophan. The D gene is left open where the match is weak. Only part of the rows carry a size: once, few, many, or a class if the clone is expanded.

cdr3_aa	cdr3_nt	clone_size	v_call	d_call	j_call
CASSLVSGIMADTQYF	TGTGCCAGCAGCTTAGTCTCCGGGATCATGGCAGATACGCAGTATTTT	-	TRBV11-2	-	TRBJ2-3
CAYSGQSGAETQYF	TGTGCCTACTCGGGACAGTCCGGGGCAGAGACCCAGTACTTC	-	TRBV30	TRBD1	TRBJ2-5
CASSEGWMWGMYNEQFF	TGCGCCAGCAGTGAGGGATGGATGTGGGGGATGTACAATGAGCAGTTCTTC	-	TRBV10-2	-	TRBJ2-1
CASKDRLNEKLFF	TGTGCCTCGAAGGACAGGCTTAATGAAAAACTGTTTTTT	-	TRBV10-3	TRBD1	TRBJ1-4
CASSGRTGWNSNQPQHF	TGTGCCAGCAGTGGACGGACCGGTTGGAATAGCAATCAGCCCCAGCATTTT	-	TRBV6-1	-	TRBJ1-5
CASLPTENYGYTF	TGTGCCAGCCTTCCGACGGAGAACTATGGCTACACCTTC	-	TRBV18	-	TRBJ1-2
CASSLAEEYEQYF	TGCGCCAGCAGCTTGGCCGAAGAATACGAGCAGTACTTC	-	TRBV5-1	-	TRBJ2-7
CASSQELLFQANTEAFF	TGCGCCAGCAGCCAAGAGCTCTTATTCCAGGCCAACACTGAAGCTTTCTTT	-	TRBV4-1	-	TRBJ1-1
CASSETGQGSYEQYF	TGTGCCAGCAGTGAAACGGGACAGGGGTCCTACGAGCAGTACTTC	-	TRBV6-1	TRBD1	TRBJ2-7
CAWSVLTSNQPQHF	TGTGCCTGGAGTGTTCTGACTAGCAATCAGCCCCAGCATTTT	-	TRBV30	-	TRBJ1-5
CASSLDGGTNEKLFF	TGTGCCAGCAGCTTAGACGGGGGAACTAATGAAAAACTGTTTTTT	-	TRBV11-2	-	TRBJ1-4
CASSVGQTNEKLFF	TGTGCCAGCAGCGTAGGGCAGACAAATGAAAAACTGTTTTTT	-	TRBV9	-	TRBJ1-4
CASSTRVFGELFF	TGTGCCAGCAGCACCAGGGTTTTCGGGGAGCTGTTTTTT	-	TRBV7-9	-	TRBJ2-2
CASSFQGNANEKLFF	TGCGCCAGCAGCTTCCAGGGGAATGCTAATGAAAAACTGTTTTTT	-	TRBV5-1	-	TRBJ1-4
CASSADSNQPQHF	TGTGCCTCCTCAGCCGATAGCAATCAGCCCCAGCATTTT	once	TRBV30	-	TRBJ1-5
CASSHVQGNRVYEQYF	TGTGCCAGCAGCCATGTGCAGGGAAATAGAGTCTACGAGCAGTACTTC	-	TRBV7-8	-	TRBJ2-7
CASSLMDSEPYEQYF	TGTGCCAGCTCCCTGATGGACAGCGAGCCCTACGAGCAGTACTTC	-	TRBV18	-	TRBJ2-7
CASSVGTGFNEKLFF	TGTGCCAGCAGTGTGGGGACAGGGTTTAATGAAAAACTGTTTTTT	-	TRBV2	TRBD1	TRBJ1-4
CASSLSRGPYNEQFF	TGTGCCAGCAGCTTATCCCGGGGGCCTTACAATGAGCAGTTCTTC	-	TRBV7-2	-	TRBJ2-1
CATSRDQGAFYGYTF	TGTGCCACCAGCAGAGATCAAGGGGCCTTCTATGGCTACACCTTC	-	TRBV15	-	TRBJ1-2
CASSLIVSMATTF	TGCGCCAGCAGCCTAATCGTCAGTATGGCTACGACCTTC	-	TRBV4-1	-	TRBJ1-2
CAATPDMAGSPLHF	TGTGCCGCAACTCCAGACATGGCTGGTTCACCCCTCCACTTT	once	TRBV10-3	-	TRBJ1-6
CASSLDGLFYEQYF	TGTGCCAGCAGCTTGGACGGTCTTTTCTACGAGCAGTACTTC	once	TRBV5-4	-	TRBJ2-7
CASSLRSGADTQYF	TGTGCCAGCAGCCTGAGGTCAGGGGCAGATACGCAGTATTTT	-	TRBV5-4	-	TRBJ2-3